Listed below are T cell receptor beta chains from one sample, sequenced in a study of blood T cells in healthy people across ages. TCRdb re-analysed the 5' RACE reads in MiXCR, keeping a single row per CDR3 protein. Here the sample spans under 950,000 distinct CDR3 sequences, about 20% being singletons. Specimen: blood. The receptor set was obtained from a man in his 70s in good health. Each CDR3 is given with its conserved first and last residue. The D gene is left open where the match is weak. Clone size is given for some rows only: seen once, a few or many times, or a class if the clone is expanded.

v_gene: TRBV12-3/TRBV12-4; d_gene: TRBD2; abundance: few; j_gene: TRBJ2-7; CDR3aa: CASSLGIAGGIHEQYF; CDR3nt: TGTGCCAGCAGTTTGGGGATAGCGGGGGGCATCCACGAGCAGTACTTC
v_gene: TRBV6-5; d_gene: TRBD1; abundance: -; j_gene: TRBJ1-1; CDR3aa: CASSHRGLGTEAFF; CDR3nt: TGTGCCAGCAGTCATAGGGGGCTGGGGACTGAAGCTTTCTTT
v_gene: TRBV29-1; d_gene: -; abundance: few; j_gene: TRBJ1-1; CDR3aa: CSAGEVVNTEAFF; CDR3nt: TGCAGCGCCGGAGAGGTAGTGAACACTGAAGCTTTCTTT
v_gene: TRBV24-1; d_gene: -; abundance: few; j_gene: TRBJ2-7; CDR3aa: CATSGDSPYEQYF; CDR3nt: TGTGCCACCAGTGGTGACAGCCCCTACGAGCAGTACTTC
v_gene: TRBV15; d_gene: -; abundance: many; j_gene: TRBJ2-6; CDR3aa: CATSRELTPDSGANVLTF; CDR3nt: TGTGCCACCAGCAGAGAACTTACCCCAGATTCTGGGGCCAACGTCCTGACTTTC
v_gene: TRBV6-5; d_gene: -; abundance: -; j_gene: TRBJ2-1; CDR3aa: CATGRDSFNDEQFF; CDR3nt: TGTGCCACCGGTAGGGACTCTTTTAACGATGAGCAGTTCTTC
v_gene: TRBV20-1; d_gene: -; abundance: few; j_gene: TRBJ2-5; CDR3aa: CSARDQNGETQYF; CDR3nt: TGCAGTGCTAGAGATCAAAACGGAGAGACCCAGTACTTC
v_gene: TRBV6-6; d_gene: -; abundance: -; j_gene: TRBJ2-7; CDR3aa: CASSYYGFGGEQYF; CDR3nt: TGTGCCAGCAGTTACTATGGGTTTGGAGGCGAGCAGTACTTC
v_gene: TRBV12-3/TRBV12-4; d_gene: -; abundance: -; j_gene: TRBJ2-3; CDR3aa: CASSATGTSMQNTQYF; CDR3nt: TGTGCCAGCAGTGCTACTGGGACTTCTATGCAGAATACGCAGTATTTT
v_gene: TRBV5-1; d_gene: TRBD1; abundance: few; j_gene: TRBJ2-5; CDR3aa: CASKSPQGAETQYF; CDR3nt: TGCGCCAGCAAATCACCACAGGGGGCGGAGACCCAGTACTTC
v_gene: TRBV7-9; d_gene: TRBD2; abundance: -; j_gene: TRBJ2-2; CDR3aa: CASSLGGLAGLTGELFF; CDR3nt: TGTGCCAGCAGCTTAGGAGGACTAGCGGGGCTAACCGGGGAGCTGTTTTTT
v_gene: TRBV10-3; d_gene: TRBD2; abundance: many; j_gene: TRBJ2-1; CDR3aa: CAISESVGSGGYNEQFF; CDR3nt: TGTGCCATCAGTGAGTCAGTAGGTAGCGGGGGTTACAATGAGCAGTTCTTC
v_gene: TRBV12-3/TRBV12-4; d_gene: -; abundance: -; j_gene: TRBJ2-7; CDR3aa: CASSLVPASTFYEQYF; CDR3nt: TGTGCCAGCAGTTTAGTGCCCGCATCGACATTTTACGAGCAGTACTTC
v_gene: TRBV7-9; d_gene: -; abundance: many; j_gene: TRBJ1-1; CDR3aa: CASSLAREATEAFF; CDR3nt: TGTGCCAGCAGCTTAGCAAGGGAGGCTACTGAAGCTTTCTTT
v_gene: TRBV6-2/TRBV6-3; d_gene: TRBD1; abundance: -; j_gene: TRBJ2-3; CDR3aa: CASSYSGTGDLTDTQYF; CDR3nt: TGTGCCAGCAGTTACTCCGGGACAGGGGACCTCACAGATACGCAGTATTTT
v_gene: TRBV12-3/TRBV12-4; d_gene: -; abundance: many; j_gene: TRBJ2-5; CDR3aa: CASTVGAHQETQYF; CDR3nt: TGTGCCAGCACAGTGGGAGCGCACCAAGAGACCCAGTACTTC
v_gene: TRBV20-1; d_gene: TRBD1; abundance: -; j_gene: TRBJ1-2; CDR3aa: CSARPAWEGSAGGIGYTF; CDR3nt: TGCAGTGCTAGGCCCGCGTGGGAAGGATCTGCAGGGGGCATTGGCTACACCTTC
v_gene: TRBV12-3/TRBV12-4; d_gene: -; abundance: few; j_gene: TRBJ1-5; CDR3aa: CASSSVGGLYSNQPQHF; CDR3nt: TGTGCCAGCAGCTCGGTGGGGGGGCTGTATAGCAATCAGCCCCAGCATTTT
v_gene: TRBV5-1; d_gene: TRBD2; abundance: -; j_gene: TRBJ2-1; CDR3aa: CASSPGLAGGSWYNEQFF; CDR3nt: TGCGCCAGCAGCCCTGGACTAGCGGGAGGATCCTGGTACAATGAGCAGTTCTTC
v_gene: TRBV20-1; d_gene: -; abundance: -; j_gene: TRBJ2-1; CDR3aa: CSARGSYNEQFF; CDR3nt: TGCAGTGCTAGGGGGTCCTACAATGAGCAGTTCTTC
v_gene: TRBV16; d_gene: -; abundance: -; j_gene: TRBJ1-1; CDR3aa: CASANWVIEAFF; CDR3nt: TGTGCCAGTGCGAATTGGGTAATTGAAGCTTTCTTT
v_gene: TRBV7-9; d_gene: -; abundance: -; j_gene: TRBJ1-1; CDR3aa: CASSPGVSVNTEAFF; CDR3nt: TGTGCCAGCAGCCCCGGGGTTTCGGTGAACACTGAAGCTTTCTTT
v_gene: TRBV25-1; d_gene: -; abundance: few; j_gene: TRBJ1-1; CDR3aa: CASSSPGPTDTEAFF; CDR3nt: TGTGCCAGCAGTTCCCCGGGGCCGACAGACACTGAAGCTTTCTTT
v_gene: TRBV11-2; d_gene: -; abundance: few; j_gene: TRBJ2-3; CDR3aa: CASSLGLLTDTQYF; CDR3nt: TGTGCCAGCAGCTTAGGTCTACTCACAGATACGCAGTATTTT
v_gene: TRBV4-1; d_gene: -; abundance: -; j_gene: TRBJ2-3; CDR3aa: CASSRDNLRTDTQYF; CDR3nt: TGCGCCAGCAGCCGGGACAATCTTCGCACAGATACGCAGTATTTT
v_gene: TRBV23-1; d_gene: -; abundance: -; j_gene: TRBJ2-5; CDR3aa: CASSQLEQETQYF; CDR3nt: TGCGCCAGCAGTCAATTAGAACAAGAGACCCAGTACTTC
v_gene: TRBV18; d_gene: -; abundance: -; j_gene: TRBJ2-7; CDR3aa: CASSPGGAGITYEQYF; CDR3nt: TGTGCCAGCTCACCAGGAGGGGCAGGAATAACCTACGAGCAGTACTTC
v_gene: TRBV5-1; d_gene: -; abundance: -; j_gene: TRBJ1-1; CDR3aa: CASSLNWGVGTEAFF; CDR3nt: TGCGCCAGCAGCTTGAACTGGGGTGTTGGGACTGAAGCTTTCTTT
v_gene: TRBV6-6; d_gene: TRBD1; abundance: few; j_gene: TRBJ1-6; CDR3aa: CASSYMGQGNSPLHF; CDR3nt: TGTGCCAGCAGTTACATGGGACAGGGGAATTCACCCCTCCACTTT
v_gene: TRBV6-1; d_gene: TRBD1; abundance: few; j_gene: TRBJ1-2; CDR3aa: CASSPTTGDSPRFCYTF; CDR3nt: TGTGCCAGCAGCCCAACCACCGGGGACAGTCCTCGTTTTTGCTACACCTTC
v_gene: TRBV5-1; d_gene: -; abundance: few; j_gene: TRBJ2-3; CDR3aa: CASSSRGRDTQYF; CDR3nt: TGCGCCAGCAGCTCCCGGGGAAGAGATACGCAGTATTTT
v_gene: TRBV5-1; d_gene: -; abundance: many; j_gene: TRBJ2-3; CDR3aa: CASSSRVTDTQYF; CDR3nt: TGCGCCAGCAGCTCTAGGGTCACAGATACGCAGTATTTT
v_gene: TRBV5-1; d_gene: -; abundance: few; j_gene: TRBJ1-2; CDR3aa: CASSNHRDTSIGYTF; CDR3nt: TGCGCCAGCAGCAACCACCGGGACACTTCTATTGGCTACACCTTC
v_gene: TRBV5-1; d_gene: TRBD1; abundance: -; j_gene: TRBJ1-2; CDR3aa: CASTLDLRQGHGYTF; CDR3nt: TGCGCCAGCACCCTTGACTTACGACAGGGCCATGGCTACACCTTC
v_gene: TRBV5-4; d_gene: -; abundance: -; j_gene: TRBJ2-5; CDR3aa: CASSPAGMRETQYF; CDR3nt: TGTGCCAGCAGCCCGGCCGGGATGAGAGAGACCCAGTACTTC
v_gene: TRBV3-1; d_gene: -; abundance: few; j_gene: TRBJ2-2; CDR3aa: CASSQVSVSTGELFF; CDR3nt: TGTGCCAGCAGCCAAGTCTCGGTGTCCACCGGGGAGCTGTTTTTT
v_gene: TRBV12-3/TRBV12-4; d_gene: -; abundance: -; j_gene: TRBJ1-5; CDR3aa: CASRGARRGNQPQHF; CDR3nt: TGTGCCAGCAGAGGGGCTAGAAGAGGCAATCAGCCCCAGCATTTT
v_gene: TRBV18; d_gene: TRBD1; abundance: once; j_gene: TRBJ1-1; CDR3aa: CASSLYSGGTGAFF; CDR3nt: TGTGCCAGCTCACTTTACTCAGGGGGCACTGGAGCTTTCTTT
v_gene: TRBV5-1; d_gene: -; abundance: -; j_gene: TRBJ1-4; CDR3aa: CASSSGAATNEKLFF; CDR3nt: TGCGCCAGCAGCTCGGGAGCTGCAACTAATGAAAAACTGTTTTTT
v_gene: TRBV29-1; d_gene: TRBD1; abundance: -; j_gene: TRBJ1-1; CDR3aa: CSVARGLTMNTEAFF; CDR3nt: TGCAGCGTTGCCAGGGGGCTCACAATGAACACTGAAGCTTTCTTT
v_gene: TRBV7-2; d_gene: -; abundance: -; j_gene: TRBJ1-5; CDR3aa: CASSLAQVNQPQHF; CDR3nt: TGTGCCAGCAGCTTAGCCCAGGTCAATCAGCCCCAGCATTTT
v_gene: TRBV28; d_gene: TRBD1; abundance: few; j_gene: TRBJ1-4; CDR3aa: CATRQGGTNEKLFF; CDR3nt: TGTGCCACGCGACAGGGGGGAACTAATGAAAAACTGTTTTTT
v_gene: TRBV3-1; d_gene: -; abundance: few; j_gene: TRBJ2-3; CDR3aa: CATRQSADTQYF; CDR3nt: TGTGCCACCCGCCAGAGCGCAGATACGCAGTATTTT
v_gene: TRBV4-3; d_gene: -; abundance: -; j_gene: TRBJ1-3; CDR3aa: CASSQDLAASGNTIYF; CDR3nt: TGCGCCAGCAGCCAAGATTTGGCGGCTTCTGGAAACACCATATATTTT
v_gene: TRBV12-3/TRBV12-4; d_gene: -; abundance: few; j_gene: TRBJ2-5; CDR3aa: CASSLAGSEETQYF; CDR3nt: TGTGCCAGCAGTTTAGCGGGGAGTGAAGAGACCCAGTACTTC
v_gene: TRBV20-1; d_gene: TRBD1; abundance: few; j_gene: TRBJ2-2; CDR3aa: CSARSRTGATGELFF; CDR3nt: TGCAGTGCTAGGAGTAGGACAGGGGCAACCGGGGAGCTGTTTTTT
v_gene: TRBV7-2; d_gene: -; abundance: few; j_gene: TRBJ1-4; CDR3aa: CASSLVAGEKLFF; CDR3nt: TGTGCCAGCAGCTTAGTTGCTGGGGAAAAACTGTTTTTT
v_gene: TRBV24-1; d_gene: TRBD1; abundance: few; j_gene: TRBJ2-1; CDR3aa: CATSDPGPGGQGSYNEQFF; CDR3nt: TGTGCCACCAGTGATCCCGGGCCAGGGGGACAGGGCTCCTACAATGAGCAGTTCTTC
v_gene: TRBV12-3/TRBV12-4; d_gene: -; abundance: many; j_gene: TRBJ1-2; CDR3aa: CASSQNYGYTF; CDR3nt: TGTGCCAGCAGTCAGAACTATGGCTACACCTTC
v_gene: TRBV18; d_gene: TRBD2; abundance: -; j_gene: TRBJ2-5; CDR3aa: CASSPVLAGGQETQYF; CDR3nt: TGTGCCAGCTCACCAGTCCTAGCGGGGGGACAAGAGACCCAGTACTTC
v_gene: TRBV5-1; d_gene: -; abundance: -; j_gene: TRBJ1-2; CDR3aa: CASAIQGREDGYTF; CDR3nt: TGCGCCAGTGCCATACAAGGCCGTGAAGATGGCTACACCTTC
v_gene: TRBV20-1; d_gene: -; abundance: many; j_gene: TRBJ2-5; CDR3aa: CSASSAPPYQETQYF; CDR3nt: TGCAGTGCTAGTAGCGCGCCCCCGTACCAAGAGACCCAGTACTTC
v_gene: TRBV7-2; d_gene: -; abundance: -; j_gene: TRBJ2-6; CDR3aa: CASSLAPDFPFSGANVLTF; CDR3nt: TGTGCCAGCAGCTTAGCCCCGGACTTCCCATTCTCTGGGGCCAACGTCCTGACTTTC
v_gene: TRBV28; d_gene: TRBD1; abundance: -; j_gene: TRBJ2-1; CDR3aa: CASSPHRGFTDEQFF; CDR3nt: TGTGCCAGCAGCCCCCACAGGGGGTTCACCGATGAGCAGTTCTTC
v_gene: TRBV7-2; d_gene: TRBD2; abundance: -; j_gene: TRBJ2-1; CDR3aa: CASSFTGTSIVNEQFF; CDR3nt: TGTGCCAGCAGCTTCACCGGGACTAGCATCGTCAATGAGCAGTTCTTC